This T cell receptor (beta chain) is drawn from a study of blood T cell repertoires in COVID-19. The germline V gene has CDR1 SGHAT and CDR2 FQNNGV. This CDR3 is built from 16 residues. V lost 2 bases and J 4 bases, leaving 16 bases between the germline ends. Original processing methods: Reference gene primer amplification yielded estimated nucleated cell counts. Sequenced by immunoSEQ multiplex PCR; TCRdb stores in-frame clones only, minus some. V, J and clone size derive from that table, while D and trimming were established from the DNA sequence. In the table there are some 200,000 clones, about 83% of which are singletons.

The sequence came from a man aged 18 to 29 with active or convalescent COVID-19. The V and J genes are TRBV11-2 and TRBJ2-3; perhaps TRBD1 as D (5 bases). Specimen: peripheral blood. The CDR3 nucleotides read TGTGCCAGCAGCTTATGGCGGCAGGGTGGTTCAGATACGCAGTATTTT. Translating gives CASSLWRQGGSDTQYF.